Listed below are T cell receptor beta chains from one sample, sequenced in a study of OX40 agonist ivuxolimab in advanced cancers. Assay used: immunoSEQ multiplex PCR; TCRdb lists only in-frame clones, some missing. The table has about 69,000 clones, about nine tenths seen once. The sample consisted of CD4+ or CD8+ T cells sorted from blood, taken in a trial of the OX40 agonist ivuxolimab. All receptors come from an adult with an advanced solid tumor such as melanoma, head and neck, liver or kidney cancer. Each CDR3 is given with its conserved first and last residue. A D gene is named only where the DNA matches it firmly. Only part of the rows carry a size: once, few, many, or a class if the clone is expanded.

clone_size: NA; d_call: NA; v_call: TRBV6-5; j_call: TRBJ2-1; cdr3_aa: CASSNPYNEQFF; cdr3_nt: TGTGCCAGCAGTAACCCATACAATGAGCAGTTCTTC
clone_size: NA; d_call: TRBD1; v_call: TRBV5-4; j_call: TRBJ2-1; cdr3_aa: CASSGTGGSYNEQFF; cdr3_nt: TGTGCCAGCAGCGGGACAGGGGGTTCCTACAATGAGCAGTTCTTC
clone_size: NA; d_call: NA; v_call: TRBV18; j_call: TRBJ2-7; cdr3_aa: CASSSGGLADEQYF; cdr3_nt: TGTGCCAGCTCATCCGGAGGGCTTGCGGACGAGCAGTACTTC
clone_size: NA; d_call: NA; v_call: TRBV7-7; j_call: TRBJ2-1; cdr3_aa: CASSLGVTSGPYNEQFF; cdr3_nt: TGTGCCAGCAGCTTAGGGGTTACAAGCGGCCCGTACAATGAGCAGTTCTTC
clone_size: NA; d_call: NA; v_call: TRBV7-9; j_call: TRBJ2-7; cdr3_aa: CASSSLETQQYF; cdr3_nt: TGTGCCAGCAGCTCCCTGGAGACCCAGCAGTACTTC
clone_size: NA; d_call: NA; v_call: TRBV5-8; j_call: TRBJ1-5; cdr3_aa: CASSFHENQPQHF; cdr3_nt: TGTGCCAGCAGTTTCCACGAGAATCAGCCCCAGCATTTT
clone_size: NA; d_call: NA; v_call: TRBV18; j_call: TRBJ2-7; cdr3_aa: CASSKEGGTYEQYF; cdr3_nt: TGTGCCAGCTCGAAGGAGGGAGGAACCTACGAGCAGTACTTC
clone_size: NA; d_call: TRBD2; v_call: TRBV25-1; j_call: TRBJ2-3; cdr3_aa: CASSAELAGGPDTQYF; cdr3_nt: TGTGCCAGCAGTGCCGAACTAGCGGGAGGGCCAGATACGCAGTATTTT
clone_size: NA; d_call: TRBD1; v_call: TRBV4-1; j_call: TRBJ2-2; cdr3_aa: CASSQSVSGTGGNLNTGELFF; cdr3_nt: TGCGCCAGCAGCCAATCAGTTAGCGGGACAGGGGGCAATTTGAACACCGGGGAGCTGTTTTTT
clone_size: NA; d_call: NA; v_call: TRBV20-1; j_call: TRBJ2-3; cdr3_aa: CSASDADTQYF; cdr3_nt: TGCAGTGCTAGTGATGCAGATACGCAGTATTTT
clone_size: few; d_call: NA; v_call: TRBV30; j_call: TRBJ1-1; cdr3_aa: CAWRFNPNTEAFF; cdr3_nt: TGTGCCTGGAGGTTTAACCCCAATACTGAAGCTTTCTTT
clone_size: NA; d_call: TRBD1; v_call: TRBV6-5; j_call: TRBJ2-1; cdr3_aa: CASSYSPTGVGEQFF; cdr3_nt: TGTGCCAGCAGTTACTCACCGACAGGGGTCGGTGAGCAGTTCTTC
clone_size: NA; d_call: TRBD1; v_call: TRBV5-1; j_call: TRBJ2-1; cdr3_aa: CASSLGGTGQYNEQFF; cdr3_nt: TGCGCCAGCAGCTTGGGCGGGACAGGTCAATACAATGAGCAGTTCTTC
clone_size: few; d_call: NA; v_call: TRBV7-2; j_call: TRBJ2-7; cdr3_aa: CASSLDPGPEQYF; cdr3_nt: TGTGCCAGCAGCTTAGATCCGGGGCCCGAGCAGTACTTC
clone_size: NA; d_call: NA; v_call: TRBV25-1; j_call: TRBJ2-2; cdr3_aa: CASSALEGRSTGELFF; cdr3_nt: TGTGCCAGCAGTGCCTTAGAGGGGCGGAGCACCGGGGAGCTGTTTTTT
clone_size: NA; d_call: TRBD1; v_call: TRBV2; j_call: TRBJ2-1; cdr3_aa: CASSERQGVYNEQFF; cdr3_nt: TGTGCCAGCAGTGAAAGGCAGGGGGTGTACAATGAGCAGTTCTTC
clone_size: NA; d_call: TRBD1; v_call: TRBV6-6; j_call: TRBJ2-7; cdr3_aa: CASSSTDRGHEQYF; cdr3_nt: TGTGCCAGCAGTTCCACCGACAGGGGCCACGAGCAGTACTTC
clone_size: NA; d_call: NA; v_call: TRBV5-6; j_call: TRBJ2-1; cdr3_aa: CASSLEWREQFF; cdr3_nt: TGTGCCAGCAGCTTGGAATGGCGTGAGCAGTTCTTC
clone_size: NA; d_call: NA; v_call: TRBV25-1; j_call: TRBJ2-7; cdr3_aa: CASSDRVDEQYF; cdr3_nt: TGTGCCAGCAGTGACAGGGTGGACGAGCAGTACTTC